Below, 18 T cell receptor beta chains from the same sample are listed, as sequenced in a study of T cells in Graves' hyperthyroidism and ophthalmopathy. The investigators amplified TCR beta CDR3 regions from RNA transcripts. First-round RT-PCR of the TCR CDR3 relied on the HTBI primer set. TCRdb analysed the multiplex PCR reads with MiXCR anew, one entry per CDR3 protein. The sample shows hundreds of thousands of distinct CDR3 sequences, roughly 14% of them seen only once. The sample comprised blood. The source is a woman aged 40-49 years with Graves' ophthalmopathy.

CDR3 sequence: CSAFGSTYNSPLHF. For the CDR3, the DNA is TGCAGCGCGTTTGGCAGCACCTATAATTCACCCCTCCACTTT. The chain is built from TRBV20-1 and TRBJ1-6; D gene uncertain. The germline V gene has CDR1 DFQATT and CDR2 SNEGSKA (reference sequence). The CDR3 is 14 amino acids.

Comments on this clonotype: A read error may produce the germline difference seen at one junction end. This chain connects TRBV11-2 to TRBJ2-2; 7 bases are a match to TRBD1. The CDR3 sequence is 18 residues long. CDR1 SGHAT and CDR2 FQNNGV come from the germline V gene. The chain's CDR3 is CASSPPGTAGARTGELFF. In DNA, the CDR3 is TGTGCCAGCAGCCCCCCCGGGACAGCCGGGGCCAGAACCGGGGAGCTATTTTTT.

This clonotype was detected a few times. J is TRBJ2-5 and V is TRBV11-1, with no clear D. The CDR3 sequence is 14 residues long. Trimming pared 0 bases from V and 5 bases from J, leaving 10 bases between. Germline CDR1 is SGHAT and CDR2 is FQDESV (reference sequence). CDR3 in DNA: TGTGCCAGCAGCTTAGCCGCGAGTGCCGAGACCCAGTACTTC. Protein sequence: CASSLAASAETQYF.

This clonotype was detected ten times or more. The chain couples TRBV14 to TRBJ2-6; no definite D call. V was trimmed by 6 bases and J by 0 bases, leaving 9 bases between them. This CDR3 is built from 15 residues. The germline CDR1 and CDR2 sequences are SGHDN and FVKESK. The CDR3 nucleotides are TGTGCCAGCAGTCATGGCTTCTCTGGGGCCAACGTCCTGACTTTC. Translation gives CASSHGFSGANVLTF.

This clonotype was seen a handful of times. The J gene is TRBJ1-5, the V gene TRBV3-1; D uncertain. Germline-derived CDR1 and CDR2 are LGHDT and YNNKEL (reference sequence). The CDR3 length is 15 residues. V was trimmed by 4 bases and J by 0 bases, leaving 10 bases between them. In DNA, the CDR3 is TGTGCCAGCAGCCGTGGGGTCTATAGCAATCAGCCCCAGCATTTT. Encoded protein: CASSRGVYSNQPQHF.

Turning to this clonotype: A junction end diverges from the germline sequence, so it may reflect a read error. CDR3 in DNA: TGTGCCGGCAGCCTAAAGGGGGGACCAAGCACAGATACGCAGTATTTT. Protein: CAGSLKGGPSTDTQYF. The rearrangement links TRBV12-3 or TRBV12-4 to TRBJ2-3; possibly TRBD1 or TRBD2 for D (6 bases each). This CDR3 spans 16 amino acids.

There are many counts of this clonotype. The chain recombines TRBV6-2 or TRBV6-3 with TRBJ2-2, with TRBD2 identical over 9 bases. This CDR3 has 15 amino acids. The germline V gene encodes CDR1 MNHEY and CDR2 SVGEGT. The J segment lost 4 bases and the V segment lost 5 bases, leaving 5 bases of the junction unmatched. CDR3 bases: TGTGCCAGCAGTCCGAGCGGGAGGAGCACCGGGGAGCTGTTTTTT. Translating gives CASSPSGRSTGELFF.

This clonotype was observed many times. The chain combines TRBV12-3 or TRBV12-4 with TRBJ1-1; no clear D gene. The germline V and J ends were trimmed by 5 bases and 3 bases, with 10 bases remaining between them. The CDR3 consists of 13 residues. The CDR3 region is CASSPSGYTEAFF. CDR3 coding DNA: TGTGCCAGCAGTCCCTCCGGCTACACTGAAGCTTTCTTT.

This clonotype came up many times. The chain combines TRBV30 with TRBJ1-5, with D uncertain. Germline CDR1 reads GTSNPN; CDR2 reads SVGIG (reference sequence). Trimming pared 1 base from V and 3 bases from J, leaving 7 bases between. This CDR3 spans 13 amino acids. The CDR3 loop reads CAWSGTDNQPQHF. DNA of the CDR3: TGTGCCTGGAGTGGAACGGACAATCAGCCCCAGCATTTT.

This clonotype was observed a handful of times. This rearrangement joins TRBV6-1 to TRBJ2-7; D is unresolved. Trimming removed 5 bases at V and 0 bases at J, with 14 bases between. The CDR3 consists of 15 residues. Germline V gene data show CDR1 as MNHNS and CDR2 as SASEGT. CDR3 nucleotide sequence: TGTGCCAGCAGTAATGGCGATCCGAGCTCCTACGAGCAGTACTTC. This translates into CASSNGDPSSYEQYF.

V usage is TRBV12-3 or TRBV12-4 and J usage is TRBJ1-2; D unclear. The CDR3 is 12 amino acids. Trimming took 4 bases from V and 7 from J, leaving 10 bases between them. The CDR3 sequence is CASSSTYAGYTF. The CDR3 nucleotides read TGTGCCAGCAGTTCGACATATGCTGGCTACACCTTC.

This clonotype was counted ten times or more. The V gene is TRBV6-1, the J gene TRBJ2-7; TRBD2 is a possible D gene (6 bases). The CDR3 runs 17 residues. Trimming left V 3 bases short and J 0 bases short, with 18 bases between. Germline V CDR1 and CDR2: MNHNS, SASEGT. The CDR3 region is CASSDPLLAGSSYEQYF. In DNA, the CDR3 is TGTGCCAGCAGTGATCCACTACTAGCAGGAAGCTCCTACGAGCAGTACTTC.

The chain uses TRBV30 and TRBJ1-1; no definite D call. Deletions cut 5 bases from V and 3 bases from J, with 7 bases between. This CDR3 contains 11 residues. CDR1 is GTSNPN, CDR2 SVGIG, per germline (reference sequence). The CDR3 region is CAWYSYTEAFF. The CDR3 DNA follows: TGTGCCTGGTATTCCTACACTGAAGCTTTCTTT.

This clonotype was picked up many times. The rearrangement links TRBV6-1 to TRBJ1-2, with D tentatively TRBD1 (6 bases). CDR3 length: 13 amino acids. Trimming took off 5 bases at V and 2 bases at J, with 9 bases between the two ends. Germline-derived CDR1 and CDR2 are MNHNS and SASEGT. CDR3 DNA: TGTGCCAGCAGTCCCACAGGGAACTATGGCTACACCTTC. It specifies CASSPTGNYGYTF.

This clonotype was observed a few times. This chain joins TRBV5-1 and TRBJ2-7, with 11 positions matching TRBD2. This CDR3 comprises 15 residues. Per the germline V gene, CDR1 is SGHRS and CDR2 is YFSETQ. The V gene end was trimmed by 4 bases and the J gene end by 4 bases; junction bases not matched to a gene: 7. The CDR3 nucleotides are TGCGCCAGCAGCGTTAGCGGGAGGGTCGAATACGAGCAGTACTTC. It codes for CASSVSGRVEYEQYF.

CDR3 region: CASSIGLAGEQETQYF. For the CDR3, the DNA is TGTGCCAGCTCAATTGGACTAGCGGGAGAGCAAGAGACCCAGTACTTC. The gene calls are TRBV18 and TRBJ2-5, with TRBD2 matching 13 bases. The V gene end was trimmed by 5 bases and the J gene end by 2 bases; junction bases not matched to a gene: 5. Germline CDR1 is KGHSH and CDR2 is LQKENI. There are 16 residues in the CDR3.

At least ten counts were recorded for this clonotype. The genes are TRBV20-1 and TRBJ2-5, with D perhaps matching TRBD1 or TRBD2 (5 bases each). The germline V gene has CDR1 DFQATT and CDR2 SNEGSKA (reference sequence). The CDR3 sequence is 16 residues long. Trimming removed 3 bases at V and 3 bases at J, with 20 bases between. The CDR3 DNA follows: TGCAGTGCTAGGGAAGTCGGGGCACGGCCGGAAGAGACCCAGTACTTC. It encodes CSAREVGARPEETQYF.

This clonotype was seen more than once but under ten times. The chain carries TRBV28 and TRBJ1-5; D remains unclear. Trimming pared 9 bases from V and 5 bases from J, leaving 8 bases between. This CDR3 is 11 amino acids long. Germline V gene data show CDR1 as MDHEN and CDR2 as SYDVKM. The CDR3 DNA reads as TGTGCCAGGACCTTCGATCAGCCCCAGCATTTT. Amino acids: CARTFDQPQHF.